The 29 T cell receptor beta chains presented below share a single source sample, sequenced in a study of technical replicates of blood from a handful of donors (dated by TCRdb to 2017 to 2019). The library was generated by the immunoSEQ multiplex PCR assay. TCRdb limited this immuneACCESS table to in-frame rearrangements with V and J called. A share of clones is missing; checked studies link under half to unresolved V genes, and the rest is unexplained. The table for this sample lists about 56,000 clones; 90% to 95% of them were counted only once. The ten largest clones add up to around 3.2% of the sample. Sequences were obtained from PBMCs. These receptors were obtained from a human donor in good health. Some clones in this sample may be carry-over from other donors' samples.

This chain links TRBV2 with TRBJ2-1, with 7 bases fitting TRBD1. The germline gives CDR1 SNHLY, CDR2 FYNNEI. This CDR3 region has 13 residues. The ends lost 8 bases at V and 3 bases at J; junction bases unmatched: 4. In DNA form, the CDR3 reads TGTGCCAGCGACAGGGAAGGCTACAATGAGCAGTTCTTC. This encodes CASDREGYNEQFF.

CDR3 DNA sequence: TGTGCCATCAGTCAAGCAGGGTCCACTCACGAGCAGTACTTC. Encoded protein: CAISQAGSTHEQYF. The gene calls are TRBV10-3 and TRBJ2-7; tentatively, D is TRBD1 (5 bases). Germline CDR1 ENHRY, CDR2 SYGVKD. V was pared by 5 bases and J by 5 bases, with 16 bases between. This CDR3 is built from 14 residues.

The chain employs TRBV5-5 and TRBJ1-1; D is uncertain. This CDR3 contains 14 residues. Deletions cut 2 bases from V and 0 bases from J, with 8 bases between. Germline V CDR1 and CDR2: SGHKS, YYEKEE (reference sequence). This chain's CDR3 is CASSLERVNTEAFF. The CDR3 region has the DNA TGTGCCAGCAGCTTAGAGCGGGTGAACACTGAAGCTTTCTTT.

This chain joins TRBV7-2 and TRBJ2-2; TRBD2 aligns across 7 bases. The ends lost 3 bases at V and 1 base at J; junction bases unmatched: 8. Germline V lookup: CDR1 SGHTA, CDR2 FQGNSA. The CDR3 spans 17 residues. CDR3 sequence (DNA): TGTGCCAGCAGCTTGTACGGGGGAGGGATGAACACCGGGGAGCTGTTTTTT. It translates to CASSLYGGGMNTGELFF.

The V gene is TRBV10-3, the J gene TRBJ1-4; D may be TRBD1 (6 bases). The CDR3 spans 14 residues. V lost 2 bases, J lost 7 bases, and 11 bases lay in between. Germline V gene data show CDR1 as ENHRY and CDR2 as SYGVKD. DNA of the CDR3: TGTGCCATCAGTGAGACGACAGGCACTGAAAAACTGTTTTTT. Its translation is CAISETTGTEKLFF.

V gene TRBV30 combines with J gene TRBJ1-6; 8 bases fit TRBD1. The V segment lost 3 bases and the J segment 5 bases; nucleotides outside the gene matches: 6. This CDR3 region has 15 residues. Germline V gives CDR1 GTSNPN, CDR2 SVGIG (reference sequence). CDR3 in DNA: TGTGCCTGGAGCCTACTGGACAGGGATAATTCACCCCTCCACTTT. Translation gives CAWSLLDRDNSPLHF.

This sequence joins TRBV11-2 and TRBJ2-5; 10 nucleotides line up with TRBD2. J gave up 5 bases and V 5 bases, and 14 bases lay outside the gene matches. This CDR3 has 17 amino acids. Germline assignment: CDR1 SGHAT and CDR2 FQNNGV. CDR3 in DNA: TGTGCCAGCAGCCAAGGTCCAGCGGGGGGGCCCTGGGAGACCCAGTACTTC. Its translation is CASSQGPAGGPWETQYF.

The CDR3 bases are TGTGCCTCCTTGACGGCCTTGAACAGTGTCTCTGGAAACACCATATATTTT. This codes for CASLTALNSVSGNTIYF. The rearrangement joins TRBV30 to TRBJ1-3, with D unclear. The length of the CDR3 is 17 residues. Trimming took off 7 bases at V and 0 bases at J, with 22 bases between the two ends. Germline loops: CDR1 GTSNPN, CDR2 SVGIG (reference sequence).

This chain joins TRBV7-8 and TRBJ2-7, with 7 bases fitting TRBD1. Trimming removed 5 bases from V and 3 bases from J; junction bases left unmatched: 4. The CDR3 has 13 amino acids. Per the germline V gene, CDR1 is SGHVS and CDR2 is FQNEAQ. In DNA, the CDR3 is TGTGCCAGCAGCCCCTGGGACAGCTACGAGCAGTACTTC. It yields the protein CASSPWDSYEQYF. The full variable domain, with the rest looked up from reference TRBV7-8 and TRBJ2-7, is GAGVSQSPRYKVAKRGQDVALRCDPISGHVSLFWYQQALGQGPEFLTYFQNEAQLDKSGLPSDRFFAERPEGSVSTLKIQRTQQEDSAVYLCASSPWDSYEQYFGPGTRLTVT.

The chain employs TRBV2 and TRBJ1-1; D possibly corresponds to TRBD1 (6 bases). Per germline, CDR1 SNHLY and CDR2 FYNNEI. Deletions cut 6 bases from V and 4 bases from J, with 15 bases between. The CDR3 loop spans 14 amino acids. The CDR3 DNA follows: TGTGCCAGCAGGAGGACAGATACTATCACTGAAGCTTTCTTT. This translates into CASRRTDTITEAFF.

This chain connects TRBV4-2 to TRBJ2-3; TRBD2 matches at 8 bases. CDR3 length: 17 residues. The germline V gene has CDR1 LGHNA and CDR2 YNFKEQ. V lost 4 bases, J lost 4 bases, and 13 bases stayed unmatched. CDR3 in amino acids: CASSRTSGPVVADTQYF. The CDR3 coding sequence is TGTGCCAGCAGCCGAACTAGCGGACCCGTCGTAGCAGATACGCAGTATTTT.

V is TRBV4-3 and J is TRBJ2-1; 7 positions agree with TRBD2. V lost 0 bases and J lost 6; bases outside the gene matches: 11. This CDR3 has 17 residues. Germline V lookup: CDR1 LGHNA, CDR2 YSLEER. CDR3 DNA sequence: TGCGCCAGCAGCCAAGACATCATGGGAGGGCCGGGCAATGAGCAGTTCTTC. Its protein product is CASSQDIMGGPGNEQFF.

The chain recombines TRBV6-6 with TRBJ1-1; no clear D. Germline-derived CDR1 and CDR2 are MNHNY and SVGAGI (reference sequence). V lost 7 bases and J 6 bases, leaving 15 bases between the germline ends. The CDR3 runs to 13 residues. In DNA form, the CDR3 reads TGTGCCAGCACCAGCGCGGCGTTTGCTGAAGCTTTCTTT. Translating gives CASTSAAFAEAFF.

The rearrangement joins TRBV6-1 to TRBJ1-5; D ambiguous. CDR3 size: 14 residues. V shed 4 bases and J shed 2 bases, with 9 bases lying between them. Per the germline V gene, CDR1 is MNHNS and CDR2 is SASEGT. CDR3 bases: TGTGCCAGCAGTGGGGCGGGTGGCAATCAGCCCCAGCATTTT. Protein: CASSGAGGNQPQHF.

The chain couples TRBV6-1 to TRBJ1-1; perhaps TRBD1 as D (5 bases). CDR1 is MNHNS and CDR2 is SASEGT in the germline V gene. The V end was cut by 6 bases, the J end by 0 bases, with 14 bases between. There are 15 residues in the CDR3. CDR3 protein: CASSRGAGLNTEAFF. The CDR3 coding sequence is TGTGCCAGCAGCCGCGGGGCAGGGTTGAACACTGAAGCTTTCTTT.

This rearrangement joins TRBV5-8 to TRBJ2-2; tentatively, D is TRBD1 (6 bases). The CDR3 extends over 16 amino acids. The V end lost 7 bases, the J end lost 1 base, and 17 bases lay between the germline ends. Germline V gene data show CDR1 as SGHTS and CDR2 as YDEGEE. The CDR3 loop is CASGRQDRRNTGELFF. The CDR3 coding sequence is TGTGCCAGCGGCCGACAGGACCGTCGGAACACCGGGGAGCTGTTTTTT.

This clone was observed a few times. V and J are TRBV7-9 and TRBJ2-1; the match to TRBD2 covers 7 bases. The CDR3 spans 17 residues. The trim removed 5 bases at V and 9 bases at J, leaving 19 bases unmatched. Germline assignment: CDR1 SEHNR and CDR2 FQNEAQ (reference sequence). The CDR3 region is CASSPRGWWEGVGEQFF. CDR3 coding DNA: TGTGCCAGCAGCCCCCGCGGTTGGTGGGAGGGCGTCGGTGAGCAGTTCTTC.

The V and J genes are TRBV11-2 and TRBJ2-5; maybe TRBD1 (6 bases). The CDR3 is 14 amino acids. V shed 2 bases and J shed 5 bases, with 12 bases lying between them. In germline, CDR1 is SGHAT, CDR2 FQNNGV. CDR3 bases: TGTGCCAGCAGCTTAATTGGGGGCGGGGAGACCCAGTACTTC. The encoded protein is CASSLIGGGETQYF.

J is TRBJ2-5 and V is TRBV6-5; D not certain. Germline V gene sequence: CDR1 MNHEY, CDR2 SVGAGI. The CDR3 spans 15 residues. The germline V and J ends were trimmed by 5 bases and 2 bases, with 15 bases remaining between them. The DNA of the CDR3 is TGTGCCAGCAGTACCCCCCGGTTGAAACAAGAGACCCAGTACTTC. Amino acids: CASSTPRLKQETQYF.

This clone has a handful of counts. The CDR3 reads CAWAPGLLPHEQYF. CDR3 in DNA: TGTGCCTGGGCCCCGGGACTACTACCCCACGAGCAGTACTTC. The chain couples TRBV30 to TRBJ2-7; 7 nucleotides line up with TRBD2. The V gene end was trimmed by 5 bases and the J gene end by 5 bases; junction bases not matched to a gene: 12. Per the germline V gene, CDR1 is GTSNPN and CDR2 is SVGIG (reference sequence). This CDR3 is 14 amino acids long.

The V and J genes are TRBV12-5 and TRBJ2-3, with a possible D match to TRBD2 (5 bases). With 6 bases removed from V and 0 bases from J, the gap between germline ends came to 10 bases. Germline V gene lookup returns CDR1 LGHNT and CDR2 FRNRAP. CDR3 length: 14 amino acids. CDR3 bases: TGTGCTAGTGGGGCTCGGGGAAGCACAGATACGCAGTATTTT. It encodes CASGARGSTDTQYF.

This clone showed up just a few times. The chain joins TRBV4-1 to TRBJ2-4, with D uncertain. CDR1 and CDR2 (germline): MGHRA, YSYEKL. The CDR3 consists of 15 residues. V lost 4 bases and J lost 3, with 13 bases in between. In DNA, the CDR3 is TGCGCCAGCAGCCTGTTGGTTACAGTCAAAAACATTCAGTACTTC. This gives the protein CASSLLVTVKNIQYF.

The V call is TRBV6-5, the J call TRBJ1-6; 7 bases align to TRBD1. CDR1 MNHEY and CDR2 SVGAGI come from the germline V gene. The length of the CDR3 is 16 residues. The V and J ends lost 2 bases and 8 bases, in that order; junction bases with no gene match: 9. Here the CDR3 DNA reads TGTGCCAGCAGTTACGGTAGACAGGGATCCCATTCACCCCTCCACTTT. Translation: CASSYGRQGSHSPLHF.

V usage is TRBV11-2 and J usage is TRBJ2-2; 10 nucleotides match TRBD2. CDR1 and CDR2 from the germline V gene are SGHAT and FQNNGV. The CDR3 runs 15 residues. V shed 4 bases and J 5 bases; nucleotides not matched to a gene: 4. CDR3 sequence (DNA): TGTGCCAGCAGCTCCGGGACTAGCGAAACCGGGGAGCTGTTTTTT. Translation: CASSSGTSETGELFF.

This chain uses TRBV7-9 with TRBJ2-3, with D possibly being TRBD1 (5 bases). The germline CDR1 and CDR2 sequences are SEHNR and FQNEAQ (reference sequence). V was trimmed by 2 bases and J by 6 bases, leaving 12 bases between them. This CDR3 has 14 residues. In DNA, the CDR3 is TGTGCCAGCAGCTTAACAGGCAGACCGGATACGCAGTATTTT. This encodes CASSLTGRPDTQYF.

The chain joins TRBV4-3 to TRBJ2-3, with 8 bases lining up with TRBD2. Germline values: CDR1 LGHNA, CDR2 YSLEER. This CDR3 region has 18 residues. Losses at the gene ends were 2 bases for V and 0 bases for J; bases not matched to a gene: 10. CDR3 sequence reads: CASSQSIRGGYSTDTQYF. The CDR3 DNA reads as TGCGCCAGCAGCCAATCTATCCGGGGGGGTTACAGCACAGATACGCAGTATTTT.

V gene TRBV28 combines with J gene TRBJ1-5, with D possibly being TRBD1 (5 bases). The CDR3 runs 15 residues. Germline V gene sequence: CDR1 MDHEN, CDR2 SYDVKM. V was clipped by 5 bases and J by 0 bases, with 11 bases between them. CDR3 DNA sequence: TGTGCCAGCAGTCCCAGGGCCAGTAGCAATCAGCCCCAGCATTTT. Amino acid sequence: CASSPRASSNQPQHF.

The genes are TRBV5-6 and TRBJ2-7, with D possibly matching TRBD2 (5 bases). In germline, CDR1 is SGHDT, CDR2 YYEEEE. This CDR3 has 15 residues. Between the trimmed V and J ends, which lost 2 bases and 2 bases, there was a span of 14 bases. The CDR3 sequence: CASSLRGSTTYEQYF. The CDR3 nucleotides read TGTGCCAGCAGCTTAAGAGGGAGTACTACCTACGAGCAGTACTTC.

This sequence joins TRBV7-9 and TRBJ2-7, with 9 bases that match TRBD2. Trimming cost V 4 bases and J 2 bases; bases outside gene matches: 9. The CDR3 loop spans 16 amino acids. Germline V gene data show CDR1 as SEHNR and CDR2 as FQNEAQ (reference sequence). This chain's CDR3 is CASSSLAGDAPYEQYF. CDR3 coding DNA: TGTGCCAGCAGCTCGTTAGCGGGGGACGCCCCCTACGAGCAGTACTTC.